This T cell receptor beta chain appears in the sequencing data of a study of CD39 and CD103 CD8 tumor-infiltrating T cells (dated by TCRdb to 2016 to 2019). Regarding the study in general: An HPV-positive HNSCC, an HPV-negative HNSCC, an ovarian cancer and a melanoma patient were represented in the repertoire comparisons shown. TCRbeta CDR3 deep sequencing compared repertoires of CD8 TIL subsets defined by CD103 and CD39 with peripheral memory CD8 T cells. The paper's findings and limits, for the study overall: DP TIL clonotypes were rarely detected in blood or uninvolved lymph node, whereas DN TIL clonotypes were found to largely overlap with peripheral memory CD8 repertoires. Compared with DN and SP CD8 TILs and with blood memory CD8 T cells, DP CD8 TILs appeared more oligoclonal, with the top 30 clonotypes covering roughly 55-90%.

No therapy was being received by patients at the time of sample collection, although prior treatments had ranged from chemotherapy, radiotherapy, surgery and immunotherapy to none. After thawing, cells were enriched for T lymphocytes using a negative-selection kit, and EpCAM beads were added for tumor-infiltrating lymphocytes. Memory CD8 T cells were sorted using a CD8+CD4-CD45RA- gate, without regard to whether the cells expressed CCR7. Peripheral blood mononuclear cells were obtained using a Ficoll-Paque PLUS gradient and were cryopreserved prior to analysis. On a FACSAria II, each population was sorted to just over 97% purity, and the resulting cell pellets were frozen for TCR sequencing with no culture step. On this clone: Its antigen specificity is not known. No base-level quality is on record; no much larger clone is a single base apart.

Genomic DNA was extracted with the DNeasy Blood and Tissue Kit from roughly 10,000 to 100,000 sorted cells per subset. The immunoSEQ service sequenced and mapped the TCRbeta V-J or V-D-J regions, with coverage above 10x for each sample. Concerning the study's data processing: The analysis included only productive rearrangements exported from the immunoSEQ Analyzer platform, and clonality was assessed using the 500 most abundant clones. Repertoire overlap between populations was quantified with the Morisita-Horn similarity index and the Jaccard index. In a handful of cancer patients, Morisita-Horn similarity was measured between the TCR repertoires of CD8 T-cell subsets. What TCRdb holds here is the immuneACCESS table cut down to in-frame rearrangements. Part of the clones is not present; checked against another copy, under half of the missing clones reflect an unresolved V gene, and the others are unexplained. V, J and clone size are those of that table, while D and trimming were read from the DNA. The sample records approximately 8,000 clones, over 50% of which are singletons. The top ten hold about 50% of the sample.

V is clipped by 7 bases and J by 5 bases, and the sequence between their germline boundaries is 12 bases long. The CDR3 runs 11 amino acids, cysteine and phenylalanine included. The retained sequence is limited to the CDR3, 33 bases, with the frame set at the first base. Per the germline V gene, SQVTM is the CDR1 and ANQGSEA is the CDR2. Recombination linked TRBV29-1 to TRBJ2-7; a tentative D match to TRBD1 spans 6 bases. Sequencing used CD8+ T cells sorted from blood. The cell subset or site label, read with the paper, signifies: total memory CD8 T cells (CD45RA-CCR7+/-) from blood or uninvolved lymph node. The receptor comes from a human donor with head and neck squamous cell carcinoma. The CDR3 in this case is CSARQGNEQYF. The DNA sequence is as follows: TGCAGCGCCCGTCAGGGGAACGAGCAGTACTTC.